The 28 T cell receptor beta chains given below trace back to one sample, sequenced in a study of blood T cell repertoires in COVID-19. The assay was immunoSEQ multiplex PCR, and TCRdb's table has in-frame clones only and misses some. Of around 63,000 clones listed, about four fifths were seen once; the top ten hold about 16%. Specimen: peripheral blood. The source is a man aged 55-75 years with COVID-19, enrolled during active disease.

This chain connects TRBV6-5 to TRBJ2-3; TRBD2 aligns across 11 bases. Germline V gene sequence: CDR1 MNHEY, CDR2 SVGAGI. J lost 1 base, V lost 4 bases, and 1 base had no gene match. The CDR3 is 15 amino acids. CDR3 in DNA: TGTGCCAGCAGTTCGACTAGCGGGGGCACAGATACGCAGTATTTT. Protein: CASSSTSGGTDTQYF.

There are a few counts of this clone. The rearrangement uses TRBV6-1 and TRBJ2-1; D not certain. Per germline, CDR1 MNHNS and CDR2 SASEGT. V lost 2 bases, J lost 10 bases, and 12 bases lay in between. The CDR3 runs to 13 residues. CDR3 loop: CASSETGRQEQFF. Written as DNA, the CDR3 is TGTGCCAGCAGTGAAACTGGAAGACAAGAGCAGTTCTTC.

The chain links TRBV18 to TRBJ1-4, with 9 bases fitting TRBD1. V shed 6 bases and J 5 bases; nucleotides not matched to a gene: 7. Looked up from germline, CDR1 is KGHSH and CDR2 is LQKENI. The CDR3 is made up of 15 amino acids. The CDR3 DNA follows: TGTGCCAGCTCCCGACAGGGGGAGGTAAATGAAAAACTGTTTTTT. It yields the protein CASSRQGEVNEKLFF.

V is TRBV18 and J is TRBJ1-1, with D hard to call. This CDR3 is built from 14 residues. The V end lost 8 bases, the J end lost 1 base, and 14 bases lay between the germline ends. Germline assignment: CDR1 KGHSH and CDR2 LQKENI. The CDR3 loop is CASTDQRENTEAFF. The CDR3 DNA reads TGTGCCAGCACAGATCAGCGGGAGAACACTGAAGCTTTCTTT.

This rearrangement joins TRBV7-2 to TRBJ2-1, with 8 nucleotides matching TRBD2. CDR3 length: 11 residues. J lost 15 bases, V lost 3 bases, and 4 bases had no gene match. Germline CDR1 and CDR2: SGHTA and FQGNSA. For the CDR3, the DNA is TGTGCCAGCAGCTTCAGCGGGAGAGGGTTCTTC. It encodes CASSFSGRGFF.

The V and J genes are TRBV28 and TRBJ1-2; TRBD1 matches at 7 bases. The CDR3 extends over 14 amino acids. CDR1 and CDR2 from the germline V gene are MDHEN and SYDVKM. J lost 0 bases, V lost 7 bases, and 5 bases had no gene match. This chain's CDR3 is CASIRDRANYGYTF. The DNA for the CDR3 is TGTGCCAGCATCCGGGACAGAGCTAACTATGGCTACACCTTC.

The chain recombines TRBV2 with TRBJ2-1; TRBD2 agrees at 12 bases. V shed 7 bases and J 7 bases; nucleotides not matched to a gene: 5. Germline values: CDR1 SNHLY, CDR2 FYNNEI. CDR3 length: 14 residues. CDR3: CASKTSGSSNEQFF. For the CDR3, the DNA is TGTGCCAGCAAGACTAGCGGGAGCAGTAATGAGCAGTTCTTC.

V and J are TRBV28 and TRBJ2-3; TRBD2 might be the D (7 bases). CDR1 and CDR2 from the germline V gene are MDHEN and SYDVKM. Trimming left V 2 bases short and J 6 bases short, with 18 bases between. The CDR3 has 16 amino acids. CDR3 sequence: CASSLSGVAGADTQYF. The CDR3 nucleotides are TGTGCCAGCAGTTTAAGTGGTGTGGCGGGGGCTGATACGCAGTATTTT.

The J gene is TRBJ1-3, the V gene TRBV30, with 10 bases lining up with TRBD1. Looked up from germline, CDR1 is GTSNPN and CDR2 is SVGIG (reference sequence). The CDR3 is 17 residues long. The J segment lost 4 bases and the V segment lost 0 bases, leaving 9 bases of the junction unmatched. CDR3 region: CAWSVYGTGVAGNTIYF. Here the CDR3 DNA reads TGTGCCTGGAGTGTATACGGGACAGGGGTAGCAGGAAACACCATATATTTT.

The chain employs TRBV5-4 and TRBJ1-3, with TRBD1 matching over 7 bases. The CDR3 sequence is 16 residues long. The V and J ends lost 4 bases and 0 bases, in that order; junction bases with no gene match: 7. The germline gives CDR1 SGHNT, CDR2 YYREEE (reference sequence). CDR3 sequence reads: CASSTRDSLSGNTIYF. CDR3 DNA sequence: TGTGCCAGCAGCACCAGGGACAGCCTCTCTGGAAACACCATATATTTT.

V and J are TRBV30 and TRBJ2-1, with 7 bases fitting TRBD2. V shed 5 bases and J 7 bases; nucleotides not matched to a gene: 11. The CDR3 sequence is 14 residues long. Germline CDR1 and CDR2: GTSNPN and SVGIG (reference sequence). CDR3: CAWGGGSGENEQFF. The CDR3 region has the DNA TGTGCCTGGGGAGGCGGGAGTGGGGAGAATGAGCAGTTCTTC.

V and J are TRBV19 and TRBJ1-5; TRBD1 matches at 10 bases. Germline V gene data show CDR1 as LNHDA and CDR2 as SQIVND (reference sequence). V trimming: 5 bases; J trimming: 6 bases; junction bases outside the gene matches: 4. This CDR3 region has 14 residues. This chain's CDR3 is CASSPDRGTQPQHF. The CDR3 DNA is TGTGCCAGTAGTCCGGACAGGGGGACTCAGCCCCAGCATTTT. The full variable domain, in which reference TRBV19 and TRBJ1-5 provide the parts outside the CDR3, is DGGITQSPKYLFRKEGQNVTLSCEQNLNHDAMYWYRQDPGQGLRLIYYSQIVNDFQKGDIAEGYSVSREKKESFPLTVTSAQKNPTAFYLCASSPDRGTQPQHFGDGTRLSIL.

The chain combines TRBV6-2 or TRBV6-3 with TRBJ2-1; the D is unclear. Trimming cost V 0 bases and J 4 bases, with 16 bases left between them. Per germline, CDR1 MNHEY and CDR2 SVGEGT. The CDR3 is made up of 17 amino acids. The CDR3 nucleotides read TGTGCCAGCAGTTACTCGCCCCCTGGCGGTCTTTACAATGAGCAGTTCTTC. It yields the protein CASSYSPPGGLYNEQFF.

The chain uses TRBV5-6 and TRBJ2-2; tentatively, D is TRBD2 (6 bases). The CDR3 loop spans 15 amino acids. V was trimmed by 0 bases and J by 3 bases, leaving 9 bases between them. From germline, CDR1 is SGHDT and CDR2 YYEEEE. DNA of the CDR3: TGTGCCAGCAGCTTGGCGGGGGTGGACACCGGGGAGCTGTTTTTT. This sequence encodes CASSLAGVDTGELFF.

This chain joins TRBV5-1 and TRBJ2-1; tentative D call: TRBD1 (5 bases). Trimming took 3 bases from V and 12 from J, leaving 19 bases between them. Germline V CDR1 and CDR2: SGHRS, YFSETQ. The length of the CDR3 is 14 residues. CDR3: CASSSRNRPGGQFF. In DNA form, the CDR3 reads TGCGCCAGCAGCTCCCGGAACAGGCCGGGTGGGCAGTTCTTC.

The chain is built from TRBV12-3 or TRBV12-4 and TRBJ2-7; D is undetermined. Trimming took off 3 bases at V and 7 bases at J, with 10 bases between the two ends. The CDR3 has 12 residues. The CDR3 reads CASSFVSLEQYF. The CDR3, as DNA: TGTGCCAGCAGTTTCGTTTCTTTGGAGCAGTACTTC.

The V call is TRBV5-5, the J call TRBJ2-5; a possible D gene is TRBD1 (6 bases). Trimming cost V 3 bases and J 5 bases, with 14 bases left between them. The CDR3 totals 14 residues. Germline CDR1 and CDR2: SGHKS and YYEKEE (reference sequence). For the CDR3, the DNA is TGTGCCAGCAGCTCTACAGGGCAGCGGGAGACCCAGTACTTC. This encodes CASSSTGQRETQYF.

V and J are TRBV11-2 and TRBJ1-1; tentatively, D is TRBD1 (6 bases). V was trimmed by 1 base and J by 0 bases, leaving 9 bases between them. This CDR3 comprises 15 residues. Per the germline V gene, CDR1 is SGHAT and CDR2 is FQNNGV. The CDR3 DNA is TGTGCCAGCAGCTTAGCTTGGACAGTGAACACTGAAGCTTTCTTT. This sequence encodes CASSLAWTVNTEAFF.

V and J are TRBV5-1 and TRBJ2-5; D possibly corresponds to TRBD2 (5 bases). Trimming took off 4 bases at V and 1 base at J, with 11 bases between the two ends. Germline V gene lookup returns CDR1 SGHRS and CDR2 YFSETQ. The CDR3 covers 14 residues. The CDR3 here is CASSKGGLQETQYF. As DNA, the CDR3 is TGCGCCAGCAGCAAGGGCGGACTCCAAGAGACCCAGTACTTC.

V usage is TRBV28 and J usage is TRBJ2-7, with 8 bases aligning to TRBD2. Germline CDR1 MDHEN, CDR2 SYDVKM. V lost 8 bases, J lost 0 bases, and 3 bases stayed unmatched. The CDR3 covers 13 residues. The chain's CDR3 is CASGGLVSYEQYF. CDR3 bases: TGTGCCAGCGGGGGACTAGTCTCCTACGAGCAGTACTTC.

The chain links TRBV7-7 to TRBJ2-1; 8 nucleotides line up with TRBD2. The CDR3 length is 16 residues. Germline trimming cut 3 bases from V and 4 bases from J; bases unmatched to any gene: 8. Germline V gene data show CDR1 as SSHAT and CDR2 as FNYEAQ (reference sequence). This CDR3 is CASSFRETSAYNEQFF. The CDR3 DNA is TGTGCCAGCAGCTTTCGGGAGACTAGCGCGTACAATGAGCAGTTCTTC.

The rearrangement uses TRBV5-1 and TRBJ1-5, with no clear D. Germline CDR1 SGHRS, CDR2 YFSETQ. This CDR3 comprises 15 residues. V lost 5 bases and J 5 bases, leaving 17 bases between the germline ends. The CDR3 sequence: CASSHEGLHHQPQHF. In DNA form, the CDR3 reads TGCGCCAGCAGTCACGAAGGACTTCACCATCAGCCCCAGCATTTT.

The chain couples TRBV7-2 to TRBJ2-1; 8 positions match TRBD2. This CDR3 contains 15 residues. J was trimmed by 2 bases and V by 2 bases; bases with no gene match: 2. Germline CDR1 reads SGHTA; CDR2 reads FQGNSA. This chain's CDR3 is CASSLTSGTYNEQFF. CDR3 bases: TGTGCCAGCAGCTTAACTAGCGGTACCTACAATGAGCAGTTCTTC.

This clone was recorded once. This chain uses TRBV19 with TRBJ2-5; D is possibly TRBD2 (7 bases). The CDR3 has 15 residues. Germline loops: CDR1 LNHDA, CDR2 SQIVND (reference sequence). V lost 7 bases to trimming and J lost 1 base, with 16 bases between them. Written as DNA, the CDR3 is TGTGCCAGTACCGTCGGGGGGCAAGTCCAAGAGACCCAGTACTTC. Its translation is CASTVGGQVQETQYF. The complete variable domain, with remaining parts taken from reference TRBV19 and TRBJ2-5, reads DGGITQSPKYLFRKEGQNVTLSCEQNLNHDAMYWYRQDPGQGLRLIYYSQIVNDFQKGDIAEGYSVSREKKESFPLTVTSAQKNPTAFYLCASTVGGQVQETQYFGPGTRLLVL.

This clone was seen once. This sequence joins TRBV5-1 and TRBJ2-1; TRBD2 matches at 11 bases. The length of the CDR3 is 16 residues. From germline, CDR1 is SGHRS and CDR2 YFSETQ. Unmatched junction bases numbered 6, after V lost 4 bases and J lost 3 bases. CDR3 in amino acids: CASSGRLAGRYNEQFF. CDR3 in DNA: TGCGCCAGCAGCGGCCGACTAGCGGGACGCTACAATGAGCAGTTCTTC.

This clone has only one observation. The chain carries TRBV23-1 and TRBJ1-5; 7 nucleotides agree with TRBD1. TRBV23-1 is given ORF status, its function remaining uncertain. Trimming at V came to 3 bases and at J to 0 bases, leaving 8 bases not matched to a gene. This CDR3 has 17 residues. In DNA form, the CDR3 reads TGCGCCAGCAGTCACAAGACAGGGCCATATAGCAATCAGCCCCAGCATTTT. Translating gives CASSHKTGPYSNQPQHF.

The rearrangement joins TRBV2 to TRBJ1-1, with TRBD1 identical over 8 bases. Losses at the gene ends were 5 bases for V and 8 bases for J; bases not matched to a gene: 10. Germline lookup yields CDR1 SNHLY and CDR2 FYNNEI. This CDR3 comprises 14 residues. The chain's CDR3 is CASSPGQGKLEAFF. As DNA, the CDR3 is TGTGCCAGCAGTCCAGGACAGGGTAAACTGGAAGCTTTCTTT.

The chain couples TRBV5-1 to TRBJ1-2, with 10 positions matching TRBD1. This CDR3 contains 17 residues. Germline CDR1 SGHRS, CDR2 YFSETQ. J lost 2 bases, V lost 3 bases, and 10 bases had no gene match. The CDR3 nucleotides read TGCGCCAGCAGCTCCCATTGGCCGGGACAGGGGAACTATGGCTACACCTTC. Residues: CASSSHWPGQGNYGYTF.